This TCR beta chain derives from a study of preoperative IRX-2 immunotherapy in early breast cancer. Method: immunoSEQ multiplex PCR; TCRdb's copy keeps in-frame clones and lacks some. The table lists 95,000 to 100,000 clones, 80% to 90% of them singletons. The length of the CDR3 is 16 residues. Germline V CDR1 and CDR2: LNHDA, SQIVND (reference sequence). The V and J ends lost 3 bases and 10 bases, in that order; junction bases with no gene match: 7. Stated treatment: preoperative locoregional IRX-2 cytokine immunotherapy. Patients received preoperative, locoregional IRX-2 cytokine immunotherapy in a phase Ib study.

The chain uses TRBV19 and TRBJ2-1; the match to TRBD2 covers 15 bases. The receptor was isolated from a human donor with breast cancer. The sample here was tumor tissue, taken after IRX-2 immunotherapy. The CDR3 DNA reads as TGTGCCAGTAGTATTCGGGGGACTAGCGGGAGGTGGGAGCAGTTCTTC. Protein sequence: CASSIRGTSGRWEQFF.